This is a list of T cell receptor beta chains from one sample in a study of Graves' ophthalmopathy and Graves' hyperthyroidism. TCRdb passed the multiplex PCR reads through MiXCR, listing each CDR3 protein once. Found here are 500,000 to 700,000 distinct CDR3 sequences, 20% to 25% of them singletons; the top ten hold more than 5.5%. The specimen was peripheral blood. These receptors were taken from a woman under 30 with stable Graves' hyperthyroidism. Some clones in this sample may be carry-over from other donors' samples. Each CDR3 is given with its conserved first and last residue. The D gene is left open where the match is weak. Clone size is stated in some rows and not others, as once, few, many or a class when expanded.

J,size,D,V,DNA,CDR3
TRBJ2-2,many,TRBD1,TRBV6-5,TGTGCCAGCAGTAACGGACAGGAGGCGGTCACCGGGGAGCTGTTTTTT,CASSNGQEAVTGELFF
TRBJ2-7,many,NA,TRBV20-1,TGCAGTGCTAGTGACTCCTACGAGCAGTACTTC,CSASDSYEQYF
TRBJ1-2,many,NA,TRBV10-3,TGTGCCATCAGTGACAGGGCGATCTATGGCTACACCTTC,CAISDRAIYGYTF
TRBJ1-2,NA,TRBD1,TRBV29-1,TGCAGCGCCGGCACAGGGGGTCATGGCTACGCCTTC,CSAGTGGHGYAF
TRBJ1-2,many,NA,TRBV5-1,TGCGCCAGCAGCTATGGATCCGGACATGGCTACACCTTC,CASSYGSGHGYTF
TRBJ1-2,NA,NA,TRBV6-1,TGTGCCAGCAGTGCGCGTGATGGCTATGGCTACACCTTC,CASSARDGYGYTF
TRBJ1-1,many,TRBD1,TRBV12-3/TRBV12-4,TGTGCCAGCAGTTTTGCAGGGGGCCAAACTGAAGCTTTCTTT,CASSFAGGQTEAFF
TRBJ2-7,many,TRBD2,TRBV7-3,TGTGCCAGCAGCCCCGAGCGGGGGGGGACCCACGAGCAGTACTTC,CASSPERGGTHEQYF
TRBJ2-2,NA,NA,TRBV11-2,TGTGCCAGCAGCCCGAGGGCCAGTTCCGGGGAGCTGTTTTTT,CASSPRASSGELFF
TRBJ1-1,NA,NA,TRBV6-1,TGTGCCAGCAGTGATCCGGGGGGTTACACTGGAGCTTTCTTT,CASSDPGGYTGAFF
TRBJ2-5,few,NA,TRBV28,TGTGCCAGCAGTTTACTTGAGGAGCCCAGCCAAGAGACCCAGTACTTC,CASSLLEEPSQETQYF
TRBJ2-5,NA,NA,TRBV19,TGTGCCAGTTCCGCCACTAGAGCAGAGACCCAGTACTTC,CASSATRAETQYF
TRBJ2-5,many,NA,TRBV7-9,TGTGCCAGCAGCTTAGAGGTAGTCCAAGAGACCCAGTACTTC,CASSLEVVQETQYF
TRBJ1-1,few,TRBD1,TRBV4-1,TGCGCCAGCAGCCAAGGGACAGGGGTGAACACTGAAGCTTTCTTT,CASSQGTGVNTEAFF